These 7 T cell receptor beta chains originate from one sample sequenced in a study of human T cells and chemical hapten exposure. Time point reported: patch test 3, about 24 weeks after DPC sensitization. This sample's treatment: therapeutic diphenylcyclopropenone sensitization with weekly scalp DPC. Each CDR3 protein gets one entry after TCRdb re-called the RACE reads with MiXCR. Of about 90,000 distinct CDR3 sequences in the sample, about a tenth were seen once. The input for sequencing was whole blood, taken in connection with sensitization to the hapten diphenylcyclopropenone (DPC). The receptors were gathered from a woman aged 30 to 39 with alopecia areata. Some clones in this sample may be carry-over from other donors' samples.

The CDR3 loop is CASSITVGGQPQHF. In DNA, the CDR3 is TGTGCCAGCAGCATCACAGTGGGCGGTCAGCCCCAGCATTTT. The rearrangement joins TRBV11-2 to TRBJ1-5; no clear D. CDR1 SGHAT and CDR2 FQNNGV come from the germline V gene. The CDR3 covers 14 residues. Trimming cost V 5 bases and J 6 bases, with 14 bases left between them.

In its sample, this clonotype was seen many times. The genes are TRBV6-1 and TRBJ2-3, with 12 bases aligning to TRBD2. The CDR3 loop spans 19 amino acids. Germline loops: CDR1 MNHNS, CDR2 SASEGT. The V segment lost 2 bases and the J segment 0 bases; nucleotides outside the gene matches: 9. The CDR3 nucleotides are TGTGCCAGCAGTGAATCAAGGACTAGCGGGACTAAAAGCACAGATACGCAGTATTTT. Its protein product is CASSESRTSGTKSTDTQYF.

This clonotype was seen only a few times. V and J are TRBV12-3 or TRBV12-4 and TRBJ2-7, with D perhaps assigned TRBD1 or TRBD2 (5 bases each). The CDR3 extends over 15 amino acids. Trimming removed 5 bases at V and 0 bases at J, with 14 bases between. This chain's CDR3 is CASSPPGAYSYEQYF. CDR3 DNA: TGTGCCAGCAGTCCCCCCGGGGCTTACTCCTACGAGCAGTACTTC.

This clonotype was counted a few times. The J gene is TRBJ2-3, the V gene TRBV7-9, with 13 nucleotides matching TRBD2. Germline loops: CDR1 SEHNR, CDR2 FQNEAQ (reference sequence). After removal of 5 bases from V and 4 bases from J, the junction contained 6 bases not matched to a gene. This CDR3 has 16 residues. The CDR3 DNA reads TGTGCCAGCAGCCCCACTAGCGGGAGGGTCGCAGATACGCAGTATTTT. Translation: CASSPTSGRVADTQYF.

This clonotype was observed many times. The V and J genes are TRBV7-8 and TRBJ2-1; D is uncertain. The CDR3 covers 13 residues. CDR1 and CDR2 (germline): SGHVS, FQNEAQ. Trimming pared 5 bases from V and 5 bases from J, leaving 10 bases between. CDR3 DNA: TGTGCCAGCAGCCCCAGAATCCACAATGAGCAGTTCTTC. It codes for CASSPRIHNEQFF.

At least ten counts were recorded for this clonotype. V gene TRBV5-1 combines with J gene TRBJ1-1, with D hard to call. The CDR3 has 13 residues. CDR1 and CDR2 from the germline V gene are SGHRS and YFSETQ. Trimming removed 2 bases from V and 1 base from J, with 6 bases in between. The CDR3 nucleotides are TGCGCCAGCAGCTTCGTCCAGAACACTGAAGCTTTCTTT. Translating it yields CASSFVQNTEAFF. The full variable domain, its missing parts supplied by reference TRBV5-1 and TRBJ1-1, is KAGVTQTPRYLIKTRGQQVTLSCSPISGHRSVSWYQQTPGQGLQFLFEYFSETQRNKGNFPGRFSGRQFSNSRSEMNVSTLELGDSALYLCASSFVQNTEAFFGQGTRLTVV.

The J gene is TRBJ2-7, the V gene TRBV28; possibly TRBD2 for D (5 bases). Germline loops: CDR1 MDHEN, CDR2 SYDVKM. V was clipped by 7 bases and J by 0 bases, with 16 bases between them. CDR3 length: 15 residues. The CDR3 reads CASIPWSGNSYEQYF. CDR3 bases: TGTGCCAGCATCCCTTGGTCGGGGAACTCCTACGAGCAGTACTTC.